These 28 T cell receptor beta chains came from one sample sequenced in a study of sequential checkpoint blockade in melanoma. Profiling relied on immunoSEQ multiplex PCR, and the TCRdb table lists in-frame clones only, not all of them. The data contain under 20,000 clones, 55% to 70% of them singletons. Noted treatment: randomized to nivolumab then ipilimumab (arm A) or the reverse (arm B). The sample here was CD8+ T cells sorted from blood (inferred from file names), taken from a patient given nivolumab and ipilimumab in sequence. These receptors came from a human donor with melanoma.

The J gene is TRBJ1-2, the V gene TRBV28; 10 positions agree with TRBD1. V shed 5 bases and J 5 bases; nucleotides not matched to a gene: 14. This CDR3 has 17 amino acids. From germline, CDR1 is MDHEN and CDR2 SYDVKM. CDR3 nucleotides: TGTGCCAGCAGTACACCGGGACAGGGGTGGGTGGGTTATGGCTACACCTTC. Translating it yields CASSTPGQGWVGYGYTF.

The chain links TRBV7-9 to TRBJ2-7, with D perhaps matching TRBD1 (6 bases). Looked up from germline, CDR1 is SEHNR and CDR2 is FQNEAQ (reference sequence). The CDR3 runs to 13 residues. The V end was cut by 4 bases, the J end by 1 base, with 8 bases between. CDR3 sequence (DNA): TGTGCCAGCAGCTCGACAGGTTCCTACGAGCAGTACTTC. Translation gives CASSSTGSYEQYF.

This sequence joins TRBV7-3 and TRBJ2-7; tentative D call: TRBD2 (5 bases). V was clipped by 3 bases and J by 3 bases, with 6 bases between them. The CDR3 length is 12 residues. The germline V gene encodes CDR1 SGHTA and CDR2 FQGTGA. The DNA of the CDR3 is TGTGCCAGCAGCTTTGGACTCTACGAGCAGTACTTC. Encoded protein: CASSFGLYEQYF. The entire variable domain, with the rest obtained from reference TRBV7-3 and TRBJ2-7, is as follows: GAGVSQTPSNKVTEKGKYVELRCDPISGHTALYWYRQSLGQGPEFLIYFQGTGAADDSGLPNDRFFAVRPEGSVSTLKIQRTERGDSAVYLCASSFGLYEQYFGPGTRLTVT.

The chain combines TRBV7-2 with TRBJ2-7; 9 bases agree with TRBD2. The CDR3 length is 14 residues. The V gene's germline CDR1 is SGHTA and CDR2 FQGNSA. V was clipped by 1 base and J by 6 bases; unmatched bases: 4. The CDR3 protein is CASSLVTSGPEQYF. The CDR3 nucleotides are TGTGCCAGCAGCTTAGTCACTAGCGGGCCCGAGCAGTACTTC.

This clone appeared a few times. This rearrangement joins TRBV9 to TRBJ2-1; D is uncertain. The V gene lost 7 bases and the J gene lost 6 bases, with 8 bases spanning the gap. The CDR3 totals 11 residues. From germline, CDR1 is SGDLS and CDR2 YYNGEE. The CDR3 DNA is TGTGCCAGCGGGCGTAGCAATGAGCAGTTCTTC. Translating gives CASGRSNEQFF.

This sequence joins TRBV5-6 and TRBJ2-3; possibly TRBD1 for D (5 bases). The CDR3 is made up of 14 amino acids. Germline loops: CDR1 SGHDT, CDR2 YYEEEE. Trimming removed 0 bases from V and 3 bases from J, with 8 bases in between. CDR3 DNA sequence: TGTGCCAGCAGCTTGGGCAGGGCGACAGATACGCAGTATTTT. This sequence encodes CASSLGRATDTQYF.

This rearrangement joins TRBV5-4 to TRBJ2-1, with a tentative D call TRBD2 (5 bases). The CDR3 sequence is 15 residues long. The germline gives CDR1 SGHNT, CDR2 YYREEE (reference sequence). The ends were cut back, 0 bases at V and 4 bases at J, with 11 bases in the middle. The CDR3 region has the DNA TGTGCCAGCAGCTTGGCGGGGAGCGGATACAATGAGCAGTTCTTC. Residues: CASSLAGSGYNEQFF. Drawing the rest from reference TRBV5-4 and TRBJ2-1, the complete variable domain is ETGVTQSPTHLIKTRGQQVTLRCSSQSGHNTVSWYQQALGQGPQFIFQYYREEENGRGNFPPRFSGLQFPNYSSELNVNALELDDSALYLCASSLAGSGYNEQFFGPGTRLTVL.

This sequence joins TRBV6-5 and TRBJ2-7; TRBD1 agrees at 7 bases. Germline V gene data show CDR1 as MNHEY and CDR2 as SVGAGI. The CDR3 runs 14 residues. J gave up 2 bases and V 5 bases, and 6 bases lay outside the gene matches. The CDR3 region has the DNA TGTGCCAGCAGTGACCGGGACAGTCCCTACGAGCAGTACTTC. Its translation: CASSDRDSPYEQYF.

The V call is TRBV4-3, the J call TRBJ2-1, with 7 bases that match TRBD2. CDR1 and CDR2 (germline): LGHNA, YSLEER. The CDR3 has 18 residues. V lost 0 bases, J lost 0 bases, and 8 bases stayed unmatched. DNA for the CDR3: TGCGCCAGCAGCCAAGATTCCCTAGCGGATCACTCCTACAATGAGCAGTTCTTC. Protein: CASSQDSLADHSYNEQFF.

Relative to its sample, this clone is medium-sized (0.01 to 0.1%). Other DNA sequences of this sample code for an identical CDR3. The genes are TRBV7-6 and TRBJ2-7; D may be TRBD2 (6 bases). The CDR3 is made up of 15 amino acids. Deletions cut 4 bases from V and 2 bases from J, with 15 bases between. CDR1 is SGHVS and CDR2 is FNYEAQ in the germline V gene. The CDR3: CASSSGTGGTYEQYF. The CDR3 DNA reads TGTGCCAGCAGCTCCGGGACTGGGGGTACCTACGAGCAGTACTTC.

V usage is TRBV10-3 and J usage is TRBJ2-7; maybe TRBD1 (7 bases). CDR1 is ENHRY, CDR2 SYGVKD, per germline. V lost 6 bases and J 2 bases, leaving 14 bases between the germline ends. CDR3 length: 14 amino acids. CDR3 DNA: TGTGCCATCAGGGAGGGACAGTGGACCTACGAGCAGTACTTC. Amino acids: CAIREGQWTYEQYF.

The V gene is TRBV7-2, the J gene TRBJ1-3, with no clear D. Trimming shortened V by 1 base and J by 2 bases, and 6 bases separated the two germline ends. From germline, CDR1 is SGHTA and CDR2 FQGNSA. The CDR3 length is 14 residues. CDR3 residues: CASSLGTAGNTIYF. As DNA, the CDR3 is TGTGCCAGCAGCTTAGGAACGGCTGGAAACACCATATATTTT.

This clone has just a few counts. For the CDR3, the DNA is TGCGCCAGCAGCCAAGATCGGGCAGGGAACGGCTACACCTTC. It is translated as CASSQDRAGNGYTF. The chain links TRBV4-1 to TRBJ1-2; D perhaps matches TRBD1 (5 bases). Germline lookup yields CDR1 MGHRA and CDR2 YSYEKL. The V end lost 0 bases, the J end lost 8 bases, and 13 bases lay between the germline ends. This CDR3 region has 14 residues.

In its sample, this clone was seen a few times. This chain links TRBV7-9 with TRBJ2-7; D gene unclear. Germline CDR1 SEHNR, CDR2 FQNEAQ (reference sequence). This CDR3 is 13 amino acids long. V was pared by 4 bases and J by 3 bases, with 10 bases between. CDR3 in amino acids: CASSSSIIYEQYF. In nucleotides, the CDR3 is TGTGCCAGCAGCTCCAGTATCATCTACGAGCAGTACTTC. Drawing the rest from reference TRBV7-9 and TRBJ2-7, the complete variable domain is DTGVSQNPRHKITKRGQNVTFRCDPISEHNRLYWYRQTLGQGPEFLTYFQNEAQLEKSRLLSDRFSAERPKGSFSTLEIQRTEQGDSAMYLCASSSSIIYEQYFGPGTRLTVT.

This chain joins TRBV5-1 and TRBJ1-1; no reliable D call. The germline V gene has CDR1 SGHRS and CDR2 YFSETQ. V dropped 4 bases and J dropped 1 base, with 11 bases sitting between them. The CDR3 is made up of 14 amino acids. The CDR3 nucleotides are TGCGCCAGCAGCCCCAGGTTTGCGAACACTGAAGCTTTCTTT. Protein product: CASSPRFANTEAFF.

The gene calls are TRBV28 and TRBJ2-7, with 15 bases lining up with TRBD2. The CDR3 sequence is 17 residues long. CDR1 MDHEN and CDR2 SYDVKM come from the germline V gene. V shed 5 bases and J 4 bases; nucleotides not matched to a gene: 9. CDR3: CASSPGTSGRQRYEQYF. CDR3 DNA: TGTGCCAGCAGTCCCGGGACTAGCGGGAGGCAGAGGTACGAGCAGTACTTC.

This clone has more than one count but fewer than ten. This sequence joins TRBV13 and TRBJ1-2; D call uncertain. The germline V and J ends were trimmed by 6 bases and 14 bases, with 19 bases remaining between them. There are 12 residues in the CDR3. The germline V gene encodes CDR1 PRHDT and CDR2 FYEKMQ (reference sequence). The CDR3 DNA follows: TGTGCCAGCAGTCTCGGATCCGGGGAGAGGACCTTC. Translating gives CASSLGSGERTF.

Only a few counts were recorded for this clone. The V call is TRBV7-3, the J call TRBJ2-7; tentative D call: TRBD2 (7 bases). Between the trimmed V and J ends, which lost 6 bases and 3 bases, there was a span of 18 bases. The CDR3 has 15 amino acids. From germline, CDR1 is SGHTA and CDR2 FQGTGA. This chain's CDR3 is CASSGAGAFYYEQYF. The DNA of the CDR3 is TGTGCCAGCAGTGGTGCGGGGGCCTTCTACTACGAGCAGTACTTC.

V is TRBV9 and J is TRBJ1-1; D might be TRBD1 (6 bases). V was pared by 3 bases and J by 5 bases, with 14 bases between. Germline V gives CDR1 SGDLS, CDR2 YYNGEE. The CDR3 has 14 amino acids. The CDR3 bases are TGTGCCAGCAGCGGCGAGGGGGGGAGAACTGAAGCTTTCTTT. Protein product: CASSGEGGRTEAFF.

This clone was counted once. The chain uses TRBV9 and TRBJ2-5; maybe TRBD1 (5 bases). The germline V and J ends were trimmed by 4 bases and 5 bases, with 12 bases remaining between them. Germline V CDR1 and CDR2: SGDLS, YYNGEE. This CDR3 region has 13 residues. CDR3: CASSTGHKETQYF. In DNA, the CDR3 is TGTGCCAGCAGCACTGGACACAAGGAGACCCAGTACTTC.

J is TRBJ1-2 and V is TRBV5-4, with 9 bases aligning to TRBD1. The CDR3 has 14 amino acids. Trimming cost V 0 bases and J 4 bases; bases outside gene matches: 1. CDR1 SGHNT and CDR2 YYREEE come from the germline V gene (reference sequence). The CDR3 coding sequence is TGTGCCAGCAGCTTGGTACAGGGGGCCTATGGCTACACCTTC. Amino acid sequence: CASSLVQGAYGYTF.

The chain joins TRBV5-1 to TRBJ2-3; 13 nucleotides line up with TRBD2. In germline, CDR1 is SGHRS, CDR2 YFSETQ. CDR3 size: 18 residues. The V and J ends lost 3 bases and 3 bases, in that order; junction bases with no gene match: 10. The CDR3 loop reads CASSWGLAGMMGTDTQYF. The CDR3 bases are TGCGCCAGCAGCTGGGGACTAGCGGGGATGATGGGAACAGATACGCAGTATTTT. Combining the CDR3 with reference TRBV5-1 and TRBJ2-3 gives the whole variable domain KAGVTQTPRYLIKTRGQQVTLSCSPISGHRSVSWYQQTPGQGLQFLFEYFSETQRNKGNFPGRFSGRQFSNSRSEMNVSTLELGDSALYLCASSWGLAGMMGTDTQYFGPGTRLTVL.

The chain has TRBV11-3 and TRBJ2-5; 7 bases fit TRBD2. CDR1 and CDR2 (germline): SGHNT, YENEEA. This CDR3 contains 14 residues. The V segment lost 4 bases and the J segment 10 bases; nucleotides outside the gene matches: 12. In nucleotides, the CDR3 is TGTGCCAGCAGCTCAGCGGGATACACGGGTGGCCAGTACTTC. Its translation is CASSSAGYTGGQYF.

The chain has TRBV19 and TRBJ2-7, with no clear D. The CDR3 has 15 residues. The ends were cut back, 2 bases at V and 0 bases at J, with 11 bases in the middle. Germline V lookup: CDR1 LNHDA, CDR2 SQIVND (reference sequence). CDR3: CASSISYFGSYEQYF. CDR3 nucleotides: TGTGCCAGTAGTATAAGTTACTTTGGCTCCTACGAGCAGTACTTC. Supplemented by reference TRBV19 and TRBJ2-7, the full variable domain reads DGGITQSPKYLFRKEGQNVTLSCEQNLNHDAMYWYRQDPGQGLRLIYYSQIVNDFQKGDIAEGYSVSREKKESFPLTVTSAQKNPTAFYLCASSISYFGSYEQYFGPGTRLTVT.

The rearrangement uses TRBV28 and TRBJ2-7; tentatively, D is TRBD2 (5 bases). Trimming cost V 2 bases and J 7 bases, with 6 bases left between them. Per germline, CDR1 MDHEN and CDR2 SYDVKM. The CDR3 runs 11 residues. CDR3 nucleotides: TGTGCCAGCAGTTTACAGCGGGAGCAGTACTTC. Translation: CASSLQREQYF.

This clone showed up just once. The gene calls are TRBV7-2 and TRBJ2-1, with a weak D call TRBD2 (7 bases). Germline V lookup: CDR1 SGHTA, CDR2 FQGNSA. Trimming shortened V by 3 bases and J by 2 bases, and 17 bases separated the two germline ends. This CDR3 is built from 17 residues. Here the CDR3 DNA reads TGTGCCAGCAGCTTCTGGGGGGCGGGAGACCCCTACAATGAGCAGTTCTTC. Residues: CASSFWGAGDPYNEQFF.

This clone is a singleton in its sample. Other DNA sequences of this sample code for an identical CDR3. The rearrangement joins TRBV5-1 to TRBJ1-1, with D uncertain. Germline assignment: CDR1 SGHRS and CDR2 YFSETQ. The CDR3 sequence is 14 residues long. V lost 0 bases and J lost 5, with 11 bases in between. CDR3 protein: CASSLAGGYTEAFF. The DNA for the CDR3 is TGCGCCAGCAGCTTGGCCGGCGGGTATACTGAAGCTTTCTTT.

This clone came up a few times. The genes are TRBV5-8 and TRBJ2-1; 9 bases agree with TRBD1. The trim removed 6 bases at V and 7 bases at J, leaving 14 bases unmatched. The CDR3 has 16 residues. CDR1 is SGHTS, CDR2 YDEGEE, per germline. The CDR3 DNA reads TGTGCCAGCACCGGATTTCCCGGGGACAGGGCGAATGAGCAGTTCTTC. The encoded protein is CASTGFPGDRANEQFF.